One and the same sample provided the 27 T cell receptor beta chains below, sequenced in a study of T cells in Graves' hyperthyroidism and ophthalmopathy. TCR beta CDR3 region amplification was performed from RNA transcripts. HTBI primers were used for first-round RT-PCR of the TCR CDR3. From the multiplex PCR reads, TCRdb called clonotypes with MiXCR, one entry per CDR3 protein. The table has about 570,000 distinct CDR3 sequences, approximately 44% seen once. The source material was peripheral blood or thyroid tissue (not recorded which). The receptor source for this set is an adult woman with Graves' disease, either hyperthyroidism or ophthalmopathy (not recorded which).

The rearrangement links TRBV29-1 to TRBJ2-7, with 7 bases lining up with TRBD1. Unmatched junction bases numbered 7, after V lost 6 bases and J lost 5 bases. Germline loops: CDR1 SQVTM, CDR2 ANQGSEA. The CDR3 is 12 amino acids. Here the CDR3 reads CSVTGEHHEQYF. The CDR3 bases are TGCAGCGTCACAGGGGAACACCACGAGCAGTACTTC.

The rearrangement links TRBV2 to TRBJ1-6; 7 bases are shared with TRBD1. The CDR3 runs 16 residues. CDR1 is SNHLY, CDR2 FYNNEI, per germline. Trimming removed 7 bases from V and 0 bases from J; junction bases left unmatched: 6. The CDR3 loop is CASTYRQGSYNSPLHF. DNA of the CDR3: TGTGCCAGCACTTATCGACAGGGCTCCTATAATTCACCCCTCCACTTT.

The V and J genes are TRBV7-3 and TRBJ1-2; TRBD1 is a possible D gene (5 bases). V was shortened by 5 bases and J by 0 bases, with 13 bases between the two germline ends. Germline CDR1 reads SGHTA; CDR2 reads FQGTGA. The CDR3 extends over 15 amino acids. CDR3 sequence (DNA): TGTGCCAGCAGCACCGAACAGGTTACTAACTATGGCTACACCTTC. This codes for CASSTEQVTNYGYTF.

In this sample, this clonotype turned up many times. The rearrangement links TRBV7-9 to TRBJ1-2; D is uncertain. Germline lookup yields CDR1 SEHNR and CDR2 FQNEAQ (reference sequence). CDR3 length: 14 residues. Trimming removed 3 bases at V and 11 bases at J, with 19 bases between. CDR3 coding DNA: TGTGCCAGCAGCTTCATATCAGATAAAATGGGGTACACCTTC. Protein product: CASSFISDKMGYTF.

The chain employs TRBV19 and TRBJ1-5, with 8 bases identical to TRBD1. The CDR3 has 14 amino acids. Trimming removed 7 bases from V and 4 bases from J; junction bases left unmatched: 6. The V gene's germline CDR1 is LNHDA and CDR2 SQIVND (reference sequence). CDR3: CASTPDRGNQPQHF. Written as DNA, the CDR3 is TGTGCCAGTACCCCAGACAGGGGAAATCAGCCCCAGCATTTT.

This clonotype was picked up many times. This chain connects TRBV5-5 to TRBJ1-5; D gene ambiguous. The V gene's germline CDR1 is SGHKS and CDR2 YYEKEE (reference sequence). V lost 0 bases and J lost 2, with 6 bases in between. CDR3 length: 14 residues. CDR3 sequence: CASSLDKGNQPQHF. In DNA form, the CDR3 reads TGTGCCAGCAGCTTGGACAAGGGCAATCAGCCCCAGCATTTT.

This clonotype has at least ten counts. The chain couples TRBV28 to TRBJ1-1; D is unresolved. The length of the CDR3 is 13 residues. Between the trimmed V and J ends, which lost 8 bases and 1 base, there was a span of 11 bases. Germline CDR1 reads MDHEN; CDR2 reads SYDVKM. The CDR3 loop reads CASRGGENTEAFF. CDR3 DNA sequence: TGTGCCAGCCGAGGAGGAGAGAACACTGAAGCTTTCTTT.

The table lists this clonotype with many counts. This rearrangement joins TRBV20-1 to TRBJ2-5, with D tentatively TRBD1 (6 bases). Germline loops: CDR1 DFQATT, CDR2 SNEGSKA (reference sequence). Trimming stripped 7 bases from V and 5 bases from J, with 20 bases between. The CDR3 is 14 amino acids. The CDR3 nucleotides are TGCAGTGTCTCTCTAGGGGGTACGCGCGAGACCCAGTACTTC. Translation: CSVSLGGTRETQYF.

This clonotype was counted at least ten times. This chain joins TRBV20-1 and TRBJ1-2; D gene uncertain. The CDR3 has 12 amino acids. Germline V gene data show CDR1 as DFQATT and CDR2 as SNEGSKA (reference sequence). Trimming took off 1 base at V and 4 bases at J, with 7 bases between the two ends. The CDR3 reads CSARGASYGYTF. The CDR3, as DNA: TGCAGTGCTAGAGGGGCAAGCTATGGCTACACCTTC.

This clonotype has ten or more counts. Compared with germline, one end of the junction differs, possibly owing to a read error. The chain is built from TRBV7-9 and TRBJ2-7; TRBD2 agrees at 7 bases. Germline values: CDR1 SEHNR, CDR2 FQNEAQ (reference sequence). The CDR3 runs to 14 residues. The CDR3 nucleotides are TGTGCCAGCAGCGCCCGGGGGGTAACCGGACCCGTTATCTTC. This translates into CASSARGVTGPVIF.

This clonotype was seen ten or more times. This chain uses TRBV7-9 with TRBJ2-7; unclear D gene. Trimming left V 0 bases short and J 0 bases short, with 21 bases between. CDR1 and CDR2 from the germline V gene are SEHNR and FQNEAQ (reference sequence). The CDR3 totals 19 residues. CDR3 residues: CASSLAWVGFGPSSYEQYF. The CDR3 region has the DNA TGTGCCAGCAGCTTAGCTTGGGTGGGGTTTGGGCCTAGCTCCTACGAGCAGTACTTC.

J is TRBJ2-2 and V is TRBV5-1; D may correspond to TRBD1 or TRBD2 (5 bases each). Per the germline V gene, CDR1 is SGHRS and CDR2 is YFSETQ. Trimming stripped 3 bases from V and 0 bases from J, with 6 bases between. The CDR3 sequence is 14 residues long. The CDR3 DNA sequence: TGCGCCAGCAGCTGGGGGACGAACACCGGGGAGCTGTTTTTT. Translating gives CASSWGTNTGELFF.

This clonotype was observed a single time. The chain joins TRBV28 to TRBJ1-1, with a possible D match to TRBD1 (5 bases). V gave up 5 bases and J gave up 1 base, with 17 bases separating them. Germline values: CDR1 MDHEN, CDR2 SYDVKM. This CDR3 is built from 16 residues. Here the CDR3 reads CASSTYQGYRNTEAFF. CDR3 nucleotides: TGTGCCAGCAGTACTTACCAGGGATACAGGAACACTGAAGCTTTCTTT.

CDR3 DNA: TGTGCCAGCACCAAAAGTGAACAGAGCTCCTACGAGCAGTACTTC. Translating gives CASTKSEQSSYEQYF. This chain connects TRBV2 to TRBJ2-7; D remains unclear. Germline V CDR1 and CDR2: SNHLY, FYNNEI. The CDR3 loop spans 15 amino acids. V shed 7 bases and J shed 0 bases, with 16 bases lying between them. The full variable domain, rest sourced from reference TRBV2 and TRBJ2-7, is EPEVTQTPSHQVTQMGQEVILRCVPISNHLYFYWYRQILGQKVEFLVSFYNNEISEKSEIFDDQFSVERPDGSNFTLKIRSTKLEDSAMYFCASTKSEQSSYEQYFGPGTRLTVT.

This clonotype has ten or more counts. This chain links TRBV2 with TRBJ2-2; D unclear. This CDR3 contains 13 residues. V was trimmed by 3 bases and J by 7 bases, leaving 9 bases between them. Per germline, CDR1 SNHLY and CDR2 FYNNEI. The CDR3 region has the DNA TGTGCCAGCAGTGATAACGTAGGCGGGGAGCTGTTTTTT. As protein: CASSDNVGGELFF.

Worth noting for this clonotype: One base away lies a much larger clone, so this may be a sequencing read error. The chain has TRBV20-1 and TRBJ1-3; D gene uncertain. The CDR3 contains 14 residues. In germline, CDR1 is DFQATT, CDR2 SNEGSKA (reference sequence). CDR3 nucleotides: TGCAGTGCTAGAAATAGCCAGACTGGAAACACCGTATATTTT. As protein: CSARNSQTGNTVYF.

A few counts support this clonotype. A read error may be the cause here, since a much bigger clone is one base away. The chain carries TRBV5-5 and TRBJ1-5, with D possibly being TRBD1 (5 bases). V lost 4 bases, J lost 4 bases, and 15 bases lay in between. Germline CDR1 is SGHKS and CDR2 is YYEKEE (reference sequence). The CDR3 is 15 amino acids. CDR3: CASSGTGPANQPQHF. Here the CDR3 DNA reads TGTGCCAGCAGCGGAACAGGTCCCGCTAATCAGCCCCAGCATTTT.

This clonotype was detected many times. The chain carries TRBV10-3 and TRBJ1-4; 8 nucleotides match TRBD1. Looked up from germline, CDR1 is ENHRY and CDR2 is SYGVKD. Germline trimming cut 1 base from V and 8 bases from J; bases unmatched to any gene: 9. This CDR3 is 16 amino acids long. The CDR3 is CAISEYSGQGVEKLFF. The DNA for the CDR3 is TGTGCCATCAGTGAGTACTCCGGACAGGGAGTAGAAAAACTGTTTTTT.

This clonotype occurred many times. This chain joins TRBV27 and TRBJ2-7, with D hard to call. The CDR3 is 13 amino acids. Germline CDR1 MNHEY, CDR2 SMNVEV (reference sequence). V dropped 6 bases and J dropped 0 bases, with 9 bases sitting between them. CDR3 in DNA: TGTGCCAGCAGACGGCAAAGCTCCTACGAGCAGTACTTC. It encodes CASRRQSSYEQYF.

Remarks on this clonotype: The CDR3 end shows no conserved phenylalanine or tryptophan, and so a read error is likely. The chain recombines TRBV2 with TRBJ2-7; 10 nucleotides align to TRBD1. The V gene end was trimmed by 4 bases and the J gene end by 5 bases; junction bases not matched to a gene: 5. Germline V CDR1 and CDR2: SNHLY, FYNNEI. The CDR3 length is 14 residues. CDR3 nucleotides: TGTGCCAGCAGTGGGGGACAGGGGCTTCACGAGCAGTACTCC. As protein: CASSGGQGLHEQYS.

This clonotype showed up just once. The CDR3 ends on some other residue instead of the conserved phenylalanine or tryptophan, so this is likely a read error. No DNA is shown, since the ends of the CDR3 on it are uncertain; the CDR3 is the one TCRdb lists. This chain joins TRBV2 and TRBJ1-4; the table names TRBD1, a call not compared with the DNA. From its first to its last residue, the CDR3 has 8 amino acids. CDR1 is SNHLY and CDR2 is FYNNEI in the germline V gene. CDR3 in amino acids: CASSPRTG.

J is TRBJ1-2 and V is TRBV7-9, with TRBD1 as a possible D gene (6 bases). This CDR3 spans 13 amino acids. Between the trimmed V and J ends, which lost 10 bases and 4 bases, there was a span of 16 bases. The germline CDR1 and CDR2 sequences are SEHNR and FQNEAQ (reference sequence). CDR3 in DNA: TGTGCCATGGGGGGCGGACCCGTCTATGGCTACACCTTC. As protein: CAMGGGPVYGYTF.

The chain couples TRBV9 to TRBJ2-5, with D possibly called TRBD1 or TRBD2 (5 bases each). Germline lookup yields CDR1 SGDLS and CDR2 YYNGEE. Trimming took off 4 bases at V and 0 bases at J, with 13 bases between the two ends. This CDR3 spans 15 amino acids. CDR3 amino acids: CASSPPGPNQETQYF. CDR3 bases: TGTGCCAGCAGCCCGCCGGGACCGAACCAAGAGACCCAGTACTTC.

This clonotype was detected many times. The CDR3 sequence is CASSYSGTPYEQYF. Written as DNA, the CDR3 is TGTGCCAGCAGCTATAGCGGGACCCCCTACGAGCAGTACTTC. The V call is TRBV12-3 or TRBV12-4, the J call TRBJ2-7; 8 nucleotides match TRBD2. The CDR3 has 14 residues. The V gene end was trimmed by 6 bases and the J gene end by 2 bases; junction bases not matched to a gene: 6.

This clonotype was observed many times. This chain links TRBV10-2 with TRBJ2-7, with a tentative D call TRBD1 (6 bases). The CDR3 sequence is 14 residues long. Trimming stripped 3 bases from V and 3 bases from J, with 12 bases between. Germline loops: CDR1 WSHSY, CDR2 SAAADI. CDR3 DNA: TGCGCCAGCAGTGAAGGGGGACGGAGCTACGAGCAGTACTTC. Its protein is CASSEGGRSYEQYF.

J is TRBJ2-7 and V is TRBV20-1; D tentatively reads TRBD1 or TRBD2 (5 bases each). Germline CDR1 and CDR2: DFQATT and SNEGSKA (reference sequence). The CDR3 totals 13 residues. Deletions cut 3 bases from V and 6 bases from J, with 15 bases between. DNA for the CDR3: TGCAGTGCTAGGGGGGTTCTAGGGCGCGAGCAGTACTTC. Protein product: CSARGVLGREQYF.

This clonotype has a handful of counts. This chain uses TRBV12-3 or TRBV12-4 with TRBJ2-5, with unresolved D. V lost 4 bases and J 4 bases, leaving 7 bases between the germline ends. The CDR3 totals 12 residues. This CDR3 is CASSWPGETQYF. The CDR3 DNA sequence: TGTGCCAGCAGTTGGCCGGGAGAGACCCAGTACTTC.